This T cell receptor beta chain was obtained from a study of beta chain features in type 1 diabetes (dated by TCRdb to the late 2010s). At the level of the whole study: Mean age, gender distribution, total cell number and subset yield did not differ between patients and healthy donors. The study compared TCRB repertoires of sorted circulating CD4+ T cell subsets between recently diagnosed type 1 diabetes patients and matched healthy donors. Naive and central memory subsets were obtained from all 30 or so donors, but regulatory and stem cell-like memory subsets were isolated from only 8 patients and about 8 healthy donors. A total of about 100,000,000 sorted cells were examined across all samples, and RNA yield correlated strongly with the number of cells per subset. Overall study results and their limits: PCR might favor shorter templates, but patient and control samples were amplified and corrected together, so any skew would affect both groups equally. At VDJ recombination sites, type 1 diabetes patients had fewer insertions and more deleted nucleotides, which implies abnormalities in thymic rearrangement. Because cDNA rather than genomic DNA was sequenced, highly expressing activated cells could have been over-represented, although no difference in activation and CD3 levels was found between groups. Type 1 diabetes patients showed a moderate but significant shortening of TCRB CDR3 length in all four CD4+ subsets. The naive, central memory and regulatory TCRB repertoires appeared to resemble one another more closely among patients than among healthy donors. Because the HLA sub-analyses included only small numbers of individuals, any influence of HLA type on TCRB rearrangement was left unresolved.

CDR1 and CDR2, per the germline V gene, are LGHNA and YSLEER. The trim is 1 base for V and 6 bases for J, with a gap of 9 bases between the germline ends. The CDR3 measures 13 amino acids from cysteine to phenylalanine. Only the CDR3 DNA is retained, 39 bases long and in frame from the first base. Each donor gave one peripheral blood draw, approximately 0.11 L on average, collected into heparinised tubes. A BD FACSAria II was used to sort naive, central memory, regulatory and stem cell-like memory CD4+ T cells with a panel that included CD45RO, CCR7, CD25, CD127, CD95 and CD27. All sorted populations exceeded 95% purity. Right away, PBMCs were isolated by Lymphoprep density gradient centrifugation and were stained directly, with no culture step. Samples were stained and sorted in pairs, with one healthy donor and one patient per experiment, so that batch effects were minimized. The sample holds a few counts of this clone. Its antigen is still unknown. The record has no base qualities; no much larger clone is one base away.

All of the isolated RNA was reverse transcribed with the High Capacity cDNA Reverse Transcription Kit, so expressed TCRB transcripts were sequenced. Deep immunoSEQ sequencing was performed on naive, central memory and regulatory T cell samples, with an average of around 3.5 million total reads per sample. After sorted cells were lysed in RLT buffer, RNA was extracted with DNase-treated RNeasy Micro or Mini kits, with the choice depending on cell number. Each cell subset was processed separately to prevent cross-contamination, with patient and healthy donor samples processed together. TCRB sequences were amplified from cDNA with the immunoSEQ multiplex PCR, producing 87-bp fragments spanning the CDR3 region. Sequencing of the amplicons was done on the Illumina HiSeq platform. In the original analysis: Synthetic template baselines were used to correct PCR bias computationally, reads within Hamming distance 2 were collapsed together, and singletons that could not be merged were discarded. Reads were aligned against IMGT so that V, D and J genes, CDR3 length and insertions or deletions at six rearrangement sites could be assigned. Within each subset, clonotype counts were normalized to the number of sorted cells before true diversity and Gini coefficients were calculated with the tcR R package. Repertoire sharing was quantified using the overlap coefficient calculated on TCRB nucleotide sequences. As a proxy for the pre-selection repertoire, out-of-frame TCRB sequences from naive cells were analyzed. TCRdb re-hosts the immuneACCESS table, in-frame sequences only. Its copies lack some clones; in the studies checked, an unresolved V gene accounts for under half of them, and the cause for the rest is not known. V, J and clone size reflect that table, while D and trimming were determined from the DNA. For this sample the table gives about 450,000 clones, of which about an eighth were detected only once. Of the sample, less than 0.06% falls within the top ten clones.

Recombination connected TRBV4-3 to TRBJ1-1; too little of a D gene remains to name it. The sequence was obtained from a woman aged 18-29 years in good health. The specimen was naive CD4+ T cells from blood. The label giving this sample's cell subset or site can be read as: true naive CD4+ T cells. The DNA sequence is as follows: TGCGCCAGCAGCCAAGCTGGGCTACCTGAAGCTTTCTTT. Translated, this gives CASSQAGLPEAFF.